This passage covers 10 T cell receptor beta chains from one sample sequenced in a study of T cell changes during pregnancy in multiple sclerosis. Some clones are missing from TCRdb's copy, which holds only in-frame ones; the method was immunoSEQ multiplex PCR. The sample holds around 56,000 clones, 90% seen once. The input for sequencing was peripheral blood, taken in the first trimester of pregnancy. These receptors all come from a female donor in good health, enrolled as a control in a pregnancy study.

This clone was seen a single time. The V and J genes are TRBV19 and TRBJ2-7; perhaps TRBD2 as D (6 bases). The CDR3 has 11 residues. Germline V gives CDR1 LNHDA, CDR2 SQIVND (reference sequence). The DNA for the CDR3 is TGTGCTAGCGGACACGCCGACGAGCAGTACTTC. Protein product: CASGHADEQYF. Based on the CDR3 plus reference TRBV19 and TRBJ2-7, the full variable domain is DGGITQSPKYLFRKEGQNVTLSCEQNLNHDAMYWYRQDPGQGLRLIYYSQIVNDFQKGDIAEGYSVSREKKESFPLTVTSAQKNPTAFYLCASGHADEQYFGPGTRLTVT.

There are a few counts of this clone. The chain is built from TRBV30 and TRBJ1-1, with D possibly matching TRBD1 (5 bases). In germline, CDR1 is GTSNPN, CDR2 SVGIG (reference sequence). This CDR3 has 13 amino acids. V dropped 0 bases and J dropped 5 bases, with 10 bases sitting between them. The CDR3 sequence: CAWSVGRGTEAFF. As DNA, the CDR3 is TGTGCCTGGAGTGTAGGGAGGGGTACTGAAGCTTTCTTT.

The chain employs TRBV6-1 and TRBJ2-7, with TRBD2 matching over 7 bases. J gave up 4 bases and V 2 bases, and 8 bases lay outside the gene matches. The CDR3 has 15 amino acids. Germline V CDR1 and CDR2: MNHNS, SASEGT. The CDR3 DNA follows: TGTGCCAGCAGTGAAAGTTCGGGTAGCGGGTACGAGCAGTACTTC. Encoded protein: CASSESSGSGYEQYF.

The table lists this clone with a count of one. This sequence joins TRBV9 and TRBJ2-7; 8 bases are a match to TRBD1. The CDR3 spans 18 residues. The V and J ends lost 4 bases and 1 base, in that order; junction bases with no gene match: 16. Germline CDR1 reads SGDLS; CDR2 reads YYNGEE. For the CDR3, the DNA is TGTGCCAGCAGCCACGACAGGGGCGTACCCCTTGCGTCCTACGAGCAGTACTTC. It translates to CASSHDRGVPLASYEQYF.

This clone showed up just once. The chain recombines TRBV14 with TRBJ2-7, with D maybe TRBD2 (6 bases). V lost 4 bases to trimming and J lost 2 bases, with 12 bases between them. Germline V gene sequence: CDR1 SGHDN, CDR2 FVKESK. CDR3 size: 14 residues. CDR3 residues: CASSPWDFPYEQYF. The CDR3 bases are TGTGCCAGCAGCCCCTGGGACTTCCCCTACGAGCAGTACTTC.

The CDR3 reads CASSLGGDLQTEAFF. The CDR3 DNA reads TGCGCCAGCAGCTTGGGGGGGGATTTGCAGACTGAAGCTTTCTTT. The chain uses TRBV5-1 and TRBJ1-1, with D possibly being TRBD1 (5 bases). V shed 0 bases and J shed 5 bases, with 14 bases lying between them. The CDR3 runs 15 residues. CDR1 SGHRS and CDR2 YFSETQ come from the germline V gene. Combining the CDR3 with reference TRBV5-1 and TRBJ1-1 gives the whole variable domain KAGVTQTPRYLIKTRGQQVTLSCSPISGHRSVSWYQQTPGQGLQFLFEYFSETQRNKGNFPGRFSGRQFSNSRSEMNVSTLELGDSALYLCASSLGGDLQTEAFFGQGTRLTVV.

DNA for the CDR3: TGTGCCAGCAGTGAATGGGGGCTCTGGGAGACCCAGTACTTC. It is translated as CASSEWGLWETQYF. The chain employs TRBV2 and TRBJ2-5, with D possibly TRBD1 on 6 matching bases. The CDR3 consists of 14 residues. CDR1 and CDR2 from the germline V gene are SNHLY and FYNNEI. Trimming cost V 2 bases and J 5 bases, with 12 bases left between them.

This chain uses TRBV5-6 with TRBJ1-2, with D uncertain. Germline assignment: CDR1 SGHDT and CDR2 YYEEEE. This CDR3 has 16 residues. The V and J ends lost 0 bases and 4 bases respectively, with 16 bases between them. CDR3 nucleotides: TGTGCCAGCAGCTTGGATCCTGAGGAGACCCTCTATGGCTACACCTTC. Translated, it gives CASSLDPEETLYGYTF.

The genes are TRBV18 and TRBJ1-3; a possible D gene is TRBD1 (6 bases). This CDR3 is built from 14 residues. V was cut by 4 bases and J by 2 bases, with 9 bases left in between. Germline assignment: CDR1 KGHSH and CDR2 LQKENI. In nucleotides, the CDR3 is TGTGCCAGCTCACTGGCAGGGGCTGGAAACACCATATATTTT. Its translation: CASSLAGAGNTIYF.

On this clone itself: The germline gene is not matched at one end of the junction; a read error may be the cause. The rearrangement links TRBV18 to TRBJ2-7, with 12 bases identical to TRBD2. The germline V gene encodes CDR1 KGHSH and CDR2 LQKENI. This CDR3 has 12 residues. As DNA, the CDR3 is TGTGCCAGCTCACCGCAGCGGACTAGCGGGAACTTC. It is translated as CASSPQRTSGNF.